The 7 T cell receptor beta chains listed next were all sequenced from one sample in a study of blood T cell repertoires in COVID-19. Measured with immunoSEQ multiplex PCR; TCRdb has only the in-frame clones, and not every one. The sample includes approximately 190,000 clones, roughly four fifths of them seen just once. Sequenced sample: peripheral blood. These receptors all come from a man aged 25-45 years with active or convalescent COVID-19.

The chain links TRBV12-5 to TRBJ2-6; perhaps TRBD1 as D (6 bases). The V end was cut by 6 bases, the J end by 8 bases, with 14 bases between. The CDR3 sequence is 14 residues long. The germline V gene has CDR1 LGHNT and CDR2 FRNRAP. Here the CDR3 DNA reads TGTGCTAGTGGGATTTACAGGGAACCCAACGTCCTGACTTTC. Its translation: CASGIYREPNVLTF.

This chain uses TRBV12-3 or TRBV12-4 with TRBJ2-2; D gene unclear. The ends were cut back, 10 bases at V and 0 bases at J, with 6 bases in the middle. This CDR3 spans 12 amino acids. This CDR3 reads CAILANTGELFF. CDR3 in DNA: TGTGCCATATTAGCGAACACCGGGGAGCTGTTTTTT.

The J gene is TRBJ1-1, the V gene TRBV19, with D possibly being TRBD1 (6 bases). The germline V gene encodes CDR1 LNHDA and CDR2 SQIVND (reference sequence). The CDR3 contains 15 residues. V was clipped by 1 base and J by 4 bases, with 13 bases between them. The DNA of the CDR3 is TGTGCCAGTAGTATAGTAACAGGGTGGTCCACTGAAGCTTTCTTT. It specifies CASSIVTGWSTEAFF.

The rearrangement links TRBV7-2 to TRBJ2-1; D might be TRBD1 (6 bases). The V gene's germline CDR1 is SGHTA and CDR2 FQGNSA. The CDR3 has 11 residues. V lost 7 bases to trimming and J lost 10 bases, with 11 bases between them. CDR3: CASIQRGEQFF. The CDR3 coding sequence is TGTGCCAGCATCCAAAGGGGGGAGCAGTTCTTC. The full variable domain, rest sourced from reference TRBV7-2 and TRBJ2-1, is GAGVSQSPSNKVTEKGKDVELRCDPISGHTALYWYRQSLGQGLEFLIYFQGNSAPDKSGLPSDRFSAERTGGSVSTLTIQRTQQEDSAVYLCASIQRGEQFFGPGTRLTVL.

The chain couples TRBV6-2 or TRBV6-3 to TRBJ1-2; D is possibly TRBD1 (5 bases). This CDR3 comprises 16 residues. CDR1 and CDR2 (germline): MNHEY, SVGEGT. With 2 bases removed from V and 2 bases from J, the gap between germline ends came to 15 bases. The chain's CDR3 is CASSYTRQGRNYGYTF. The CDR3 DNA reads TGTGCCAGCAGTTACACCCGGCAGGGTAGAAACTATGGCTACACCTTC.

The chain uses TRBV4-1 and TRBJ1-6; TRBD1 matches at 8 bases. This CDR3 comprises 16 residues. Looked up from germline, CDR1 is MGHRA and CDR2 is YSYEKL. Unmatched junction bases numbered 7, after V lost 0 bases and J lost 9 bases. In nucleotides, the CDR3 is TGCGCCAGCAGCCAAGATCCCAGGGGGCAGGGTTCACCCCTCCACTTT. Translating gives CASSQDPRGQGSPLHF.

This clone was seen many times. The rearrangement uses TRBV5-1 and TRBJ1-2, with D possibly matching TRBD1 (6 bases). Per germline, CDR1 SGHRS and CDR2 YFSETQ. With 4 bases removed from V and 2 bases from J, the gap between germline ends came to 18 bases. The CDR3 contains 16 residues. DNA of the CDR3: TGCGCCAGCAGCCCTAGTACAGGGAGTCGGAACTATGGCTACACCTTC. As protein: CASSPSTGSRNYGYTF. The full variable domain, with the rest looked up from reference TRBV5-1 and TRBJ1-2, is KAGVTQTPRYLIKTRGQQVTLSCSPISGHRSVSWYQQTPGQGLQFLFEYFSETQRNKGNFPGRFSGRQFSNSRSEMNVSTLELGDSALYLCASSPSTGSRNYGYTFGSGTRLTVV.